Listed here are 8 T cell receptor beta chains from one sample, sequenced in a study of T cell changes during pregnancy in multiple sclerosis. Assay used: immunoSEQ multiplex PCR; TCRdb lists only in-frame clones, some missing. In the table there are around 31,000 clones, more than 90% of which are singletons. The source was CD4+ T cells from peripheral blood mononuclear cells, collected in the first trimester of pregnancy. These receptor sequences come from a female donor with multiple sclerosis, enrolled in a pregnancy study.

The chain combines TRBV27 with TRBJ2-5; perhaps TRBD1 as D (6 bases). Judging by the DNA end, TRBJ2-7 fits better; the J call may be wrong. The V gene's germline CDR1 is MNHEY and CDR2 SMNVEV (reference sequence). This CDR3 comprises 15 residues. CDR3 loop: CASSASTGSSYEQYF. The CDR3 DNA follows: TGTGCCAGCAGTGCTTCTACAGGGAGTTCCTACGAGCAGTACTTC.

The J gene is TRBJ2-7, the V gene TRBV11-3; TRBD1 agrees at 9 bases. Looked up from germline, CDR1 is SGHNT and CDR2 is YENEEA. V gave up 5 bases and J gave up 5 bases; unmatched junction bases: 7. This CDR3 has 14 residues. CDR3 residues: CASSPGQGGHEQYF. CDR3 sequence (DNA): TGTGCCAGCAGCCCGGGACAGGGTGGCCACGAGCAGTACTTC.

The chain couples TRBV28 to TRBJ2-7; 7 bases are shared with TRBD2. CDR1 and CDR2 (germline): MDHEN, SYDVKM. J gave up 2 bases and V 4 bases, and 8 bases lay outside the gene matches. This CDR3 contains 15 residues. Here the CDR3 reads CASSSTLADTYEQYF. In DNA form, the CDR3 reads TGTGCCAGCAGTTCAACCCTAGCGGATACCTACGAGCAGTACTTC.

The CDR3 spells CASRRQGAGNQPQHF. The CDR3 DNA sequence: TGTGCCAGCAGAAGACAGGGGGCTGGCAATCAGCCCCAGCATTTT. V is TRBV28 and J is TRBJ1-5; 10 nucleotides agree with TRBD1. This CDR3 region has 15 residues. The germline V gene has CDR1 MDHEN and CDR2 SYDVKM. The ends lost 6 bases at V and 2 bases at J; junction bases unmatched: 4.

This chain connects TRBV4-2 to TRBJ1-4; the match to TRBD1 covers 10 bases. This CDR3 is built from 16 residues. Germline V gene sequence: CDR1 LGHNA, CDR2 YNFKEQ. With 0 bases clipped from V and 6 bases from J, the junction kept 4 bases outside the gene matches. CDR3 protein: CASSQERGTGDEKLFF. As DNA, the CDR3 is TGTGCCAGCAGCCAAGAGAGGGGGACAGGGGATGAAAAACTGTTTTTT.

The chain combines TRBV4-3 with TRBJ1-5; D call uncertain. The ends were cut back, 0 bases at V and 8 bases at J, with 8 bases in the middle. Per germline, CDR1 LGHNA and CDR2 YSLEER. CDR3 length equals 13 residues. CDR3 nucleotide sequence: TGCGCCAGCAGCCAAGATGTACGGGAGCCCCAGCATTTT. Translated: CASSQDVREPQHF.

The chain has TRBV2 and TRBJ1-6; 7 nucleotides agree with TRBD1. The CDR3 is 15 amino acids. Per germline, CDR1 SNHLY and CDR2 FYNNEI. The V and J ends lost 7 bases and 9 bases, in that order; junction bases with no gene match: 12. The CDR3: CASTSSRQGGSPLHF. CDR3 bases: TGTGCCAGCACCTCCTCGCGCCAGGGGGGTTCACCCCTCCACTTT.

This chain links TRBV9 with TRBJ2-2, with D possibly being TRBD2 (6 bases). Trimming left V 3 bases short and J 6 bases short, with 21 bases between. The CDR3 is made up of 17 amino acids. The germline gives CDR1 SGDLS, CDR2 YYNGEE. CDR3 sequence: CASSGGTLPGVAGELFF. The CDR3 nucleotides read TGTGCCAGCAGCGGGGGGACGCTTCCGGGGGTGGCCGGGGAGCTGTTTTTT.